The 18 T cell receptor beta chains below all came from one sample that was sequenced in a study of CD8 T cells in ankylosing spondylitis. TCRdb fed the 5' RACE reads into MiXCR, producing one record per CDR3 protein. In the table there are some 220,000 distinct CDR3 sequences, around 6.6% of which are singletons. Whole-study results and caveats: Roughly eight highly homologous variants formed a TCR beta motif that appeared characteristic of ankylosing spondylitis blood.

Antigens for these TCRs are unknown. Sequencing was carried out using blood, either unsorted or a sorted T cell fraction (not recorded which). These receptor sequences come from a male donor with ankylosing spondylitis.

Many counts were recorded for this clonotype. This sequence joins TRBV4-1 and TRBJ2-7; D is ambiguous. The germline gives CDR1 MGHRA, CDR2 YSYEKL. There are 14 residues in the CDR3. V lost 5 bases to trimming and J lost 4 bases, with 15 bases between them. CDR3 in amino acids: CASSSRVARYEQYF. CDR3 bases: TGCGCCAGCAGCTCCAGAGTAGCTAGATACGAGCAGTACTTC.

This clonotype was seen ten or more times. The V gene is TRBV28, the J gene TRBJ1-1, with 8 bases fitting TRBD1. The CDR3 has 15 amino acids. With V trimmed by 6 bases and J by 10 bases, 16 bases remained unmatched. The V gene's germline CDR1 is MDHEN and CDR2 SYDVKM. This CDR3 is CASSPLTGEAGGAFF. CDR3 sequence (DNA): TGTGCCAGCAGCCCCTTGACAGGGGAGGCAGGCGGAGCTTTCTTT.

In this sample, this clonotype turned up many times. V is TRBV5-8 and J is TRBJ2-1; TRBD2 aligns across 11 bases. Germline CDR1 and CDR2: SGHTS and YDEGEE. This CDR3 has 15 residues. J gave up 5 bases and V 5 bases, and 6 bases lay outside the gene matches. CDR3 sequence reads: CASRPTSGGDNEQFF. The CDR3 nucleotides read TGTGCCAGCAGACCAACTAGCGGGGGAGACAATGAGCAGTTCTTC.

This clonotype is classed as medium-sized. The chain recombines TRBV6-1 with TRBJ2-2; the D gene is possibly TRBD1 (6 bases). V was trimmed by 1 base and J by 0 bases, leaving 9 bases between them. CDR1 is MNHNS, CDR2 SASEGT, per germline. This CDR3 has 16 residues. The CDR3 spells CASSEGDTPNTGELFF. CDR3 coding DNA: TGTGCCAGCAGTGAAGGGGACACCCCGAACACCGGGGAGCTGTTTTTT.

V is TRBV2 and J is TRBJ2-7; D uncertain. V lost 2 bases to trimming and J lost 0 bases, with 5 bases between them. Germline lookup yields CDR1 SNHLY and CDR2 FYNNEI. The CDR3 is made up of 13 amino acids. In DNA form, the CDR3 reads TGTGCCAGCAGTGAACACCTCTCCTACGAGCAGTACTTC. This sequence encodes CASSEHLSYEQYF.

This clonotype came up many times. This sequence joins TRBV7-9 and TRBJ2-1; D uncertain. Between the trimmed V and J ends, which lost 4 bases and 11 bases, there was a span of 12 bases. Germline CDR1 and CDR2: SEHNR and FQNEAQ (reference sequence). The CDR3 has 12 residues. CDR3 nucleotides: TGTGCCAGCAGCTCGGATAGTCCCCAGCAGTTCTTC. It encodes CASSSDSPQQFF.

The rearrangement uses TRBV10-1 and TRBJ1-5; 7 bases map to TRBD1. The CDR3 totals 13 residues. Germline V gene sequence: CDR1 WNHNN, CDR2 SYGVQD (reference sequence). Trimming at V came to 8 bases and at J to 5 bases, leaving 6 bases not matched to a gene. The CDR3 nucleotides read TGCGCCAGCGGAGACAGGGCGGATCAGCCCCAGCATTTT. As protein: CASGDRADQPQHF.

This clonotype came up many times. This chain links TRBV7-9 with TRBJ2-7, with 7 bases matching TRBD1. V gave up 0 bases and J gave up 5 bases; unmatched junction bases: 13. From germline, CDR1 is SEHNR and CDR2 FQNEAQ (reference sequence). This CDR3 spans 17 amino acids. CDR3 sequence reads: CASSLAYRGRTRNEQYF. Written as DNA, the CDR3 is TGTGCCAGCAGCTTAGCGTACAGGGGAAGGACGAGAAACGAGCAGTACTTC.

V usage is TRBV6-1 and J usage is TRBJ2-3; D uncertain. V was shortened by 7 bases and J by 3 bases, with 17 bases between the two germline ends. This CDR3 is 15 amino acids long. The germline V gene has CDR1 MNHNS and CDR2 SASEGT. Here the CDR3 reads CASTPGLPRTDTQYF. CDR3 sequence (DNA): TGTGCCAGCACCCCGGGTCTCCCTCGGACAGATACGCAGTATTTT.

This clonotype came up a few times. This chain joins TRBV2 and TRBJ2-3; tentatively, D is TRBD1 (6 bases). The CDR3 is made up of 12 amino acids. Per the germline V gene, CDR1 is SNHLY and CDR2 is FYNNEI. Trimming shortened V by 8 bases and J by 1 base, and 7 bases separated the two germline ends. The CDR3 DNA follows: TGTGCCAGCGAGGGGGGCACAGATACGCAGTATTTT. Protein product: CASEGGTDTQYF.

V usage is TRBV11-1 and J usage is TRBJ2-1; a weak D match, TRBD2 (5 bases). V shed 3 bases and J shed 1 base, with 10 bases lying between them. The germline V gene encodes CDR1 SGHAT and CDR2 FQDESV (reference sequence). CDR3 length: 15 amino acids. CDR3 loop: CASSFQRRSYNEQFF. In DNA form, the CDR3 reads TGTGCCAGCAGCTTCCAGCGGAGATCCTACAATGAGCAGTTCTTC.

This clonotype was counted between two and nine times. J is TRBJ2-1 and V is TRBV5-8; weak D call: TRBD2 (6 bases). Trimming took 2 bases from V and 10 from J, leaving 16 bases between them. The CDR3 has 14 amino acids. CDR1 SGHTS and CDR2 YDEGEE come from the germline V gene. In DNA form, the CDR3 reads TGTGCCAGCAGCTTAGCTTGGGGGAGCGGGGAGCAGTTCTTC. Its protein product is CASSLAWGSGEQFF.

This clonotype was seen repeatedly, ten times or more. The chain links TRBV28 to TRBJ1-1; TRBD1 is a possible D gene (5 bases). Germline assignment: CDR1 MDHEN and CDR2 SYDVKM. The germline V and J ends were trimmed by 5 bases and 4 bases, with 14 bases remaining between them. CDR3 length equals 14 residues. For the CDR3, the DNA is TGTGCCAGCAGTCCCCCGGGGCCGGTCACTGAAGCTTTCTTT. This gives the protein CASSPPGPVTEAFF.

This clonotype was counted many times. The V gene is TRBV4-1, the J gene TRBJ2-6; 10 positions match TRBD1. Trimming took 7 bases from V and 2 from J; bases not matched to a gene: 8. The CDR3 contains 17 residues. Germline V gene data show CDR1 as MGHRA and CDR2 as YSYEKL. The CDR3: CASTTRQGAAGANVLTF. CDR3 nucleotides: TGCGCCAGCACTACACGACAGGGGGCAGCTGGGGCCAACGTCCTGACTTTC.

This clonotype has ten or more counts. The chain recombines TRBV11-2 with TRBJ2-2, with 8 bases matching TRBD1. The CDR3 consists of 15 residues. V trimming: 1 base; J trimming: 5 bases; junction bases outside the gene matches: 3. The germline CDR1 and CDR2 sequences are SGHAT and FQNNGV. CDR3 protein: CASSLGTGSTGELFF. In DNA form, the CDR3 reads TGTGCCAGCAGCTTAGGGACAGGGTCGACCGGGGAGCTGTTTTTT.

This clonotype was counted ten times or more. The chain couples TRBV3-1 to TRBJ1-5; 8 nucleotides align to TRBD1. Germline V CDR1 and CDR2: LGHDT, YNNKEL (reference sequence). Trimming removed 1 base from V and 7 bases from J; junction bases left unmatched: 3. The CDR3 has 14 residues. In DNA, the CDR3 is TGTGCCAGCAGCCAAGTCAGGGGGCGACAGCCCCAGCATTTT. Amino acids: CASSQVRGRQPQHF.

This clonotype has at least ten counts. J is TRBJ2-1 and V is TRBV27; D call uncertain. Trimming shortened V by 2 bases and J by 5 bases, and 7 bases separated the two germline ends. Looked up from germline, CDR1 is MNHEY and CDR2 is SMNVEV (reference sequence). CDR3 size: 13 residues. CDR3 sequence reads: CASSLNWNNEQFF. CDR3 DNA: TGTGCCAGCAGTTTAAACTGGAACAATGAGCAGTTCTTC.

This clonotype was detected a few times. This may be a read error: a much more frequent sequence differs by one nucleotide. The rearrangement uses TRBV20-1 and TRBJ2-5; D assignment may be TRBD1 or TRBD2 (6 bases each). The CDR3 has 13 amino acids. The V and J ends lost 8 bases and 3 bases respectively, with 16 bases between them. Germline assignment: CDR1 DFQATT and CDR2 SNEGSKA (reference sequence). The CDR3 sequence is CSRGVGGKETQYF. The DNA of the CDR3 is TGCAGTCGGGGAGTGGGGGGCAAAGAGACCCAGTACTTC.